These 10 T cell receptor beta chains share one sample of origin, sequenced in a study of response to subunit inactivated influenza vaccine (dated by TCRdb to 2017 to 2018). The library came from RT-PCR. TCRdb records Illumina HiSeq 2500 as the sequencer. TCRdb trimmed public reads at Q25 via fastp, called clones via MiXCR and kept in-frame beta chains. Entries are consolidated by CDR3 protein sequence, retaining the most common genes and DNA. The sample table lists 300,000 to 350,000 distinct CDR3 sequences, less than 25% of them with a count of one. About 10% of the sample rests with the top ten. The starting material was PBMCs from blood, obtained less than 22 months after vaccination. Source of these receptors: a man aged 45-69 years who received an inactivated influenza vaccine. Donor details come from another sample of the same person, matched by shared clones.

The chain is built from TRBV5-4 and TRBJ1-2; D is perhaps TRBD1 (5 bases). In germline, CDR1 is SGHNT, CDR2 YYREEE (reference sequence). CDR3 length equals 15 residues. Trimming pared 6 bases from V and 2 bases from J, leaving 17 bases between. The CDR3 DNA is TGTGCCAGCAAACAAAGGGACGGCCAGAACTATGGCTACACCTTC. Amino acid sequence: CASKQRDGQNYGYTF. Filled out from reference TRBV5-4 and TRBJ1-2, the complete variable domain reads ETGVTQSPTHLIKTRGQQVTLRCSSQSGHNTVSWYQQALGQGPQFIFQYYREEENGRGNFPPRFSGLQFPNYSSELNVNALELDDSALYLCASKQRDGQNYGYTFGSGTRLTVV.

This CDR3 reads CASSRPGGRGDTQYF. CDR3 in DNA: TGCGCCAGCAGCAGGCCAGGGGGCCGTGGGGATACGCAGTATTTT. The rearrangement links TRBV5-1 to TRBJ2-3; the match to TRBD1 covers 8 bases. CDR1 and CDR2 (germline): SGHRS, YFSETQ. J gave up 6 bases and V 4 bases, and 10 bases lay outside the gene matches. The CDR3 is 15 amino acids.

Only a few counts were recorded for this clonotype. CDR3 sequence: CSAPWSGAYNEQFF. CDR3 DNA sequence: TGCAGTGCGCCGTGGTCTGGGGCCTACAATGAGCAGTTCTTC. The gene calls are TRBV20-1 and TRBJ2-1; D remains unclear. V was pared by 6 bases and J by 2 bases, with 14 bases between. The CDR3 totals 14 residues. CDR1 and CDR2 (germline): DFQATT, SNEGSKA (reference sequence).

The chain uses TRBV20-1 and TRBJ1-3; TRBD1 is a possible D gene (5 bases). CDR1 is DFQATT, CDR2 SNEGSKA, per germline (reference sequence). CDR3 size: 13 residues. V lost 3 bases to trimming and J lost 3 bases, with 9 bases between them. The CDR3 sequence is CSARGLGGNTIYF. The DNA for the CDR3 is TGCAGTGCTAGGGGACTGGGTGGAAACACCATATATTTT.

The gene calls are TRBV6-5 and TRBJ1-2; D is perhaps TRBD1 (5 bases). Germline loops: CDR1 MNHEY, CDR2 SVGAGI. V was clipped by 4 bases and J by 4 bases, with 19 bases between them. The CDR3 is made up of 16 amino acids. CDR3 sequence (DNA): TGTGCCAGCAGTTCCCTTAGCATTCGACAGATCTATGGCTACACCTTC. The encoded protein is CASSSLSIRQIYGYTF.

This clonotype was seen at least ten times. The J gene is TRBJ1-5, the V gene TRBV15; possible D gene TRBD1, 5 bases. V lost 8 bases and J lost 6, with 14 bases in between. Per the germline V gene, CDR1 is LNHNV and CDR2 is YYDKDF (reference sequence). The CDR3 spans 13 residues. Here the CDR3 DNA reads TGTGCCACCTCGGACAAAGTTGGTCAGCCCCAGCATTTT. Its protein product is CATSDKVGQPQHF.

This clonotype was detected a few times. This chain connects TRBV5-5 to TRBJ1-1; D possibly corresponds to TRBD1 (6 bases). Trimming cost V 4 bases and J 0 bases, with 16 bases left between them. The length of the CDR3 is 16 residues. Per germline, CDR1 SGHKS and CDR2 YYEKEE (reference sequence). The CDR3 spells CASSHTGQHMNTEAFF. In DNA, the CDR3 is TGTGCCAGCAGCCACACCGGACAGCACATGAACACTGAAGCTTTCTTT. The complete variable domain, with remaining parts taken from reference TRBV5-5 and TRBJ1-1, reads DAGVTQSPTHLIKTRGQQVTLRCSPISGHKSVSWYQQVLGQGPQFIFQYYEKEERGRGNFPDRFSARQFPNYSSELNVNALLLGDSALYLCASSHTGQHMNTEAFFGQGTRLTVV.

The chain joins TRBV15 to TRBJ2-1; D possibly corresponds to TRBD1 (6 bases). This CDR3 region has 15 residues. Germline V gene sequence: CDR1 LNHNV, CDR2 YYDKDF (reference sequence). Trimming removed 0 bases at V and 4 bases at J, with 10 bases between. Here the CDR3 DNA reads TGTGCCACCAGCAGAGAACTAGGGGGATACAATGAGCAGTTCTTC. This encodes CATSRELGGYNEQFF.

This clonotype was seen a handful of times. The chain is built from TRBV29-1 and TRBJ1-2, with a tentative D call TRBD1 (5 bases). Germline lookup yields CDR1 SQVTM and CDR2 ANQGSEA. CDR3 length: 12 amino acids. V lost 7 bases, J lost 6 bases, and 15 bases lay in between. CDR3: CSATRGPDGYTF. Here the CDR3 DNA reads TGCAGCGCCACCCGGGGCCCTGATGGCTACACCTTC.

This clonotype was detected a few times. The chain couples TRBV5-1 to TRBJ1-1; D uncertain. The V end was cut by 0 bases, the J end by 2 bases, with 14 bases between. This CDR3 comprises 16 residues. Germline V gene data show CDR1 as SGHRS and CDR2 as YFSETQ. The CDR3 sequence: CASSLGQFGTNTEAFF. CDR3 nucleotides: TGCGCCAGCAGCTTGGGCCAGTTCGGCACCAACACTGAAGCTTTCTTT. Based on the CDR3 plus reference TRBV5-1 and TRBJ1-1, the full variable domain is KAGVTQTPRYLIKTRGQQVTLSCSPISGHRSVSWYQQTPGQGLQFLFEYFSETQRNKGNFPGRFSGRQFSNSRSEMNVSTLELGDSALYLCASSLGQFGTNTEAFFGQGTRLTVV.